This entry concerns a single T cell receptor beta chain. The target antigen is unknown. V lost 4 bases and J 6 bases, leaving 16 bases between the germline ends. The CDR3 sequence is 14 residues long. Germline V gene lookup returns CDR1 SGHTA and CDR2 FQGNSA. These data belong to a study of cytomegalovirus exposure and HLA in healthy donors. For the study at large: The same platform was used for the 120 validation repertoires and the roughly 680 first-cohort repertoires, a later analysis reported. Findings and caveats of the study: The tendency of first-cohort TCR clusters to co-occur in the approximately 120 validation repertoires was identified by a subsequent analysis. Cytomegalovirus-associated TCR beta chains were listed, numbering 150 to 200.

The method was immunoSEQ multiplex PCR; TCRdb's version includes in-frame clones alone and lacks a portion of them. The top ten hold 13% of the sample, which has over 150,000 clones, 75% to 85% seen once. V and J are TRBV7-2 and TRBJ2-7; a possible D gene is TRBD2 (6 bases). The TCR originated in a woman aged 30 to 39 in good health and CMV-seropositive. Sequencing was done on a sample of PBMCs. CDR3 DNA sequence: TGTGCCAGCAGCTACTGGGAGGTGGCAGTCGAGCAGTACTTC. This gives the protein CASSYWEVAVEQYF.